These 24 T cell receptor beta chains were all obtained from the same sample, sequenced in a study of blood T cell repertoires in COVID-19. Profiled with immunoSEQ multiplex PCR; TCRdb holds only in-frame clones, not every one. The table shows about 120,000 clones, with over 75% occurring only once. The sample comprised peripheral blood. These receptors were obtained from a human donor with active COVID-19. The donor label of this sample is uncertain.

V usage is TRBV6-5 and J usage is TRBJ1-6; D remains unclear. The CDR3 has 16 residues. V lost 1 base, J lost 0 bases, and 7 bases lay in between. Per the germline V gene, CDR1 is MNHEY and CDR2 is SVGAGI. The CDR3 reads CASSYLGSSYNSPLHF. The CDR3 DNA is TGTGCCAGCAGTTACTTAGGGAGCTCCTATAATTCACCCCTCCACTTT.

The chain carries TRBV12-1 and TRBJ1-2; no check of the table's D call, TRBD1, against the DNA was made. TRBV12-1 is deemed a pseudogene. CDR3 size: 12 residues. As DNA, the CDR3 is TGTGCCAGCAGCTTTGCGGGACAGGGTTGGACCTTC. As protein: CASSFAGQGWTF.

As DNA, the CDR3 is TGTGCCAGCAGCTTTGATTTGAGTCAGCCCCAGCATTTT. Translating gives CASSFDLSQPQHF. V gene TRBV5-4 combines with J gene TRBJ1-5; D unresolved. The ends were cut back, 2 bases at V and 6 bases at J, with 9 bases in the middle. Per germline, CDR1 SGHNT and CDR2 YYREEE (reference sequence). The CDR3 extends over 13 amino acids.

V gene TRBV20-1 combines with J gene TRBJ1-3; a possible D gene is TRBD1 (5 bases). This CDR3 has 14 amino acids. Germline loops: CDR1 DFQATT, CDR2 SNEGSKA (reference sequence). Trimming removed 3 bases from V and 2 bases from J, with 11 bases in between. This chain's CDR3 is CSASRGAPGNTIYF. As DNA, the CDR3 is TGCAGTGCTAGTAGGGGCGCGCCTGGAAACACCATATATTTT.

The rearrangement links TRBV27 to TRBJ2-5, with D possibly matching TRBD1 (6 bases). The V gene lost 5 bases and the J gene lost 4 bases, with 14 bases spanning the gap. CDR1 and CDR2 (germline): MNHEY, SMNVEV (reference sequence). The CDR3 extends over 14 amino acids. The CDR3 sequence: CASSLQGSGETQYF. In DNA, the CDR3 is TGTGCCAGCAGTCTACAGGGCTCGGGAGAGACCCAGTACTTC.

The chain carries TRBV7-2 and TRBJ2-7, with a tentative D call TRBD1 (7 bases). Germline values: CDR1 SGHTA, CDR2 FQGNSA. CDR3 length: 16 residues. With 5 bases removed from V and 1 base from J, the gap between germline ends came to 18 bases. This CDR3 reads CASSKGRGAASYEQYF. CDR3 sequence (DNA): TGTGCCAGCAGCAAGGGCAGGGGGGCGGCATCCTACGAGCAGTACTTC.

V and J are TRBV3-1 (or the pseudogene TRBV3-2) and TRBJ2-5; the match to TRBD1 covers 8 bases. The CDR3 consists of 15 residues. V gave up 3 bases and J gave up 4 bases; unmatched junction bases: 7. Germline V gene lookup returns CDR1 LGHDT and CDR2 YNNKEL (reference sequence). The CDR3 region is CASSQSRGRGETQYF. As DNA, the CDR3 is TGTGCCAGCAGCCAGAGCAGGGGGCGAGGAGAGACCCAGTACTTC.

V usage is TRBV6-5 and J usage is TRBJ2-3; D might be TRBD1 (5 bases). Trimming shortened V by 2 bases and J by 7 bases, and 16 bases separated the two germline ends. The germline V gene has CDR1 MNHEY and CDR2 SVGAGI. This CDR3 spans 15 amino acids. CDR3 amino acids: CASSYRNQGKNTQYF. The CDR3 nucleotides are TGTGCCAGCAGTTACAGGAACCAGGGCAAAAATACGCAGTATTTT.

V is TRBV10-2 and J is TRBJ1-3; D is undetermined. Looked up from germline, CDR1 is WSHSY and CDR2 is SAAADI. V lost 5 bases and J lost 3, with 11 bases in between. CDR3 length equals 14 residues. The CDR3 region is CASSTVLFGNTIYF. For the CDR3, the DNA is TGCGCCAGCAGTACAGTATTATTTGGAAACACCATATATTTT.

This clone was recorded only once. The rearrangement uses TRBV7-2 and TRBJ1-2, with TRBD1 as a possible D gene (6 bases). V lost 3 bases and J 4 bases, leaving 12 bases between the germline ends. This CDR3 region has 14 residues. Germline-derived CDR1 and CDR2 are SGHTA and FQGNSA. DNA for the CDR3: TGTGCCAGCAGCTTCCAGGACAGCCGCTATGGCTACACCTTC. Protein product: CASSFQDSRYGYTF.

In its sample, this clone was seen a few times. V is TRBV7-9 and J is TRBJ1-3, with 8 nucleotides matching TRBD1. V was pared by 1 base and J by 2 bases, with 4 bases of the junction left unmatched. In germline, CDR1 is SEHNR, CDR2 FQNEAQ (reference sequence). The CDR3 has 16 amino acids. The CDR3 reads CASSLGTGSAGNTIYF. CDR3 DNA: TGTGCCAGCAGCTTAGGGACAGGGTCGGCTGGAAACACCATATATTTT.

The chain links TRBV19 to TRBJ1-1; TRBD1 might be the D (6 bases). Germline CDR1 and CDR2: LNHDA and SQIVND (reference sequence). V was cut by 7 bases and J by 7 bases, with 13 bases left in between. CDR3 length: 12 residues. The CDR3 coding sequence is TGTGCCAGTATGGACAGAACTATTGAAGCTTTCTTT. Translating it yields CASMDRTIEAFF.

The J gene is TRBJ2-7, the V gene TRBV27; D may be TRBD1 (5 bases). CDR1 and CDR2 (germline): MNHEY, SMNVEV (reference sequence). The CDR3 covers 15 residues. V was cut by 4 bases and J by 1 base, with 14 bases left in between. The CDR3 DNA follows: TGTGCCAGCAGTTATCGGCTTTCAGGGTCCTACGAGCAGTACTTC. It codes for CASSYRLSGSYEQYF.

This chain connects TRBV6-5 to TRBJ1-6, with D unresolved. This CDR3 has 15 amino acids. The germline gives CDR1 MNHEY, CDR2 SVGAGI. Trimming left V 6 bases short and J 7 bases short, with 16 bases between. The CDR3 loop is CASSRQGSLNSPLHF. CDR3 in DNA: TGTGCCAGCAGCAGACAAGGCTCGTTGAATTCACCCCTCCACTTT.

The CDR3 sequence is CASRDRGTETQYF. Here the CDR3 DNA reads TGTGCCAGTAGGGACAGGGGGACCGAGACCCAGTACTTC. V gene TRBV19 combines with J gene TRBJ2-5; 10 bases are a match to TRBD1. With 6 bases clipped from V and 5 bases from J, the junction kept 3 bases outside the gene matches. The CDR3 is 13 amino acids. Germline V gene sequence: CDR1 LNHDA, CDR2 SQIVND (reference sequence).

V and J are TRBV19 and TRBJ2-3, with 9 bases lining up with TRBD1. V trimming: 5 bases; J trimming: 0 bases; junction bases outside the gene matches: 6. The CDR3 contains 16 residues. Germline CDR1 is LNHDA and CDR2 is SQIVND (reference sequence). The CDR3 coding sequence is TGTGCCAGTAGTGTTAGACAGGGGGTAAGCACAGATACGCAGTATTTT. Its translation is CASSVRQGVSTDTQYF.

In its sample, this clone was seen once. The chain links TRBV2 to TRBJ1-6; the D is unclear. CDR3 length: 16 amino acids. Per the germline V gene, CDR1 is SNHLY and CDR2 is FYNNEI. Trimming pared 2 bases from V and 9 bases from J, leaving 17 bases between. For the CDR3, the DNA is TGTGCCAGCAGTGAACCCCCCGGTGGCCGACTTTCACCCCTCCACTTT. This translates into CASSEPPGGRLSPLHF.

The chain employs TRBV19 and TRBJ1-6; 8 bases fit TRBD1. CDR1 is LNHDA, CDR2 SQIVND, per germline (reference sequence). The CDR3 covers 14 residues. V lost 6 bases to trimming and J lost 10 bases; unmatched junction nucleotides: 8. The CDR3: CASRTDRVGSPLHF. CDR3 bases: TGTGCCAGTAGAACGGACAGGGTCGGATCACCCCTCCACTTT.

The rearrangement uses TRBV7-2 and TRBJ2-7; D remains ambiguous. Between the trimmed V and J ends, which lost 1 base and 3 bases, there was a span of 10 bases. Germline assignment: CDR1 SGHTA and CDR2 FQGNSA. This CDR3 is 14 amino acids long. The CDR3 region has the DNA TGTGCCAGCAGCTTAGGCCCAGCGAACTACGAGCAGTACTTC. Translated, it gives CASSLGPANYEQYF.

The rearrangement uses TRBV6-5 and TRBJ2-1, with unresolved D. The V gene's germline CDR1 is MNHEY and CDR2 SVGAGI. The CDR3 is made up of 14 amino acids. V lost 7 bases, J lost 0 bases, and 10 bases lay in between. DNA of the CDR3: TGTGCCAGCACCCGATCCAGCTCCTACAATGAGCAGTTCTTC. It specifies CASTRSSSYNEQFF.

This rearrangement joins TRBV12-3 or TRBV12-4 to TRBJ2-5; TRBD1 matches 7 bases. V shed 6 bases and J 2 bases; nucleotides not matched to a gene: 3. The CDR3 spans 13 residues. The CDR3 loop is CASSWDSQETQYF. Written as DNA, the CDR3 is TGTGCCAGCAGCTGGGACAGTCAAGAGACCCAGTACTTC.

J is TRBJ1-1 and V is TRBV12-3 or TRBV12-4; a weak D match, TRBD1 (5 bases). This CDR3 comprises 11 residues. V was clipped by 7 bases and J by 12 bases, with 15 bases between them. The CDR3 DNA is TGTGCCAGCATCAGACAGAGTAGAACTTTCTTT. It is translated as CASIRQSRTFF.

This clone was seen only once. The chain couples TRBV28 to TRBJ2-3; TRBD1 might be the D (6 bases). V dropped 6 bases and J dropped 0 bases, with 13 bases sitting between them. This CDR3 comprises 15 residues. In germline, CDR1 is MDHEN, CDR2 SYDVKM. As DNA, the CDR3 is TGTGCCAGCAGCCCTAACAGGGCTAGCACAGATACGCAGTATTTT. This sequence encodes CASSPNRASTDTQYF.

This clone was recorded a few times. This rearrangement joins TRBV7-9 to TRBJ1-6; D is ambiguous. V lost 1 base to trimming and J lost 7 bases, with 17 bases between them. The germline V gene encodes CDR1 SEHNR and CDR2 FQNEAQ (reference sequence). The CDR3 spans 17 residues. The CDR3 bases are TGTGCCAGCAGCTTAGGTCGTTCCGGGAGTGGAAATTCACCCCTCCACTTT. Translating gives CASSLGRSGSGNSPLHF. The complete variable domain, with remaining parts taken from reference TRBV7-9 and TRBJ1-6, reads DTGVSQNPRHKITKRGQNVTFRCDPISEHNRLYWYRQTLGQGPEFLTYFQNEAQLEKSRLLSDRFSAERPKGSFSTLEIQRTEQGDSAMYLCASSLGRSGSGNSPLHFGNGTRLTVT.